This T cell receptor beta chain was identified during a study of blood T cell repertoires in COVID-19. Clones were read by immunoSEQ multiplex PCR, and TCRdb kept only the in-frame ones, dropping some. The sample lists tens of thousands of clones, roughly 89% occurring once. Germline V CDR1 and CDR2: SQVTM, ANQGSEA. The CDR3 has 14 residues. V lost 4 bases, J lost 6 bases, and 9 bases stayed unmatched. The source of this sequence is a man aged 25 to 40 with acute or convalescent COVID-19. The chain joins TRBV29-1 to TRBJ2-3, with TRBD2 matching 8 bases. What was sequenced was peripheral blood. CDR3 coding DNA: TGCAGCGTTGGCATTTTCGGGACTAGGGATACGCAGTATTTT. It is translated as CSVGIFGTRDTQYF.